The entry below describes one T cell receptor (beta chain). The CDR3 totals 14 residues. V lost 10 bases and J lost 1; bases outside the gene matches: 6. From germline, CDR1 is MNHEY and CDR2 SMNVEV (reference sequence). The record originates from a study of technical replicates of blood from several donors. Clones were read by immunoSEQ multiplex PCR, and TCRdb kept only the in-frame ones, dropping some. The table lists about 75,000 clones, about 97% of them singletons. The chain employs TRBV27 and TRBJ2-3; 9 bases are a match to TRBD2. The sequenced material came from T cells isolated from PBMCs. The clonotype originates from a human donor in good health. As DNA, the CDR3 is TGTGCCACCCTTAGCGGGAGCGGCACAGATACGCAGTATTTT. This gives the protein CATLSGSGTDTQYF.